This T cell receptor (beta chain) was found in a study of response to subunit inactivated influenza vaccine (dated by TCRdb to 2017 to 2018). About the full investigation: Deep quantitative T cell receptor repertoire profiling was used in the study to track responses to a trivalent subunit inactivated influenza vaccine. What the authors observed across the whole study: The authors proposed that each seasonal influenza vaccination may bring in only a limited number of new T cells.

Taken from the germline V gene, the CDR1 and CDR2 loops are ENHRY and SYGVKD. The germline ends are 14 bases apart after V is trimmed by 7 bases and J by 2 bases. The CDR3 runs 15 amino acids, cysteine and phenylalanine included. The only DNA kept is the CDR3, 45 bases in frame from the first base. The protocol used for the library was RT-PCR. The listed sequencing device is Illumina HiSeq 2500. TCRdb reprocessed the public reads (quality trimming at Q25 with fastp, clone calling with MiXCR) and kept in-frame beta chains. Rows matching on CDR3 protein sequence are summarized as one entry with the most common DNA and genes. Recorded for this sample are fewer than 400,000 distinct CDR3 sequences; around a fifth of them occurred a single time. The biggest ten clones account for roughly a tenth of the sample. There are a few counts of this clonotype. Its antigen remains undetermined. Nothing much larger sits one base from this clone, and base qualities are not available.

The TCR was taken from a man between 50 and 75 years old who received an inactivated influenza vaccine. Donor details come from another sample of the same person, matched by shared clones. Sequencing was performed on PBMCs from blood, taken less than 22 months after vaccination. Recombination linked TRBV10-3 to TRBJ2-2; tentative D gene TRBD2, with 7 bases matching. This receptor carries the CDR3 CAINGGAGNTGELFF. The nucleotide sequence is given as TGTGCCATCAATGGGGGGGCCGGTAACACCGGGGAGCTGTTTTTT.